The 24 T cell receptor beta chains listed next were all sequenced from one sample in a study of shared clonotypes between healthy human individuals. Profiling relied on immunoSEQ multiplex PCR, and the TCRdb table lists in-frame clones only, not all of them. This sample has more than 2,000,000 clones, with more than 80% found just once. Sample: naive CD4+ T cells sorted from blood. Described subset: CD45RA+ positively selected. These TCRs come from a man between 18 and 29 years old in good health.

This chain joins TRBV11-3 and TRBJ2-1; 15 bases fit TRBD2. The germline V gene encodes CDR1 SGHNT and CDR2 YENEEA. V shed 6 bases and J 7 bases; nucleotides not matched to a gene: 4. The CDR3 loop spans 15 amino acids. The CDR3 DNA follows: TGTGCCAGCAGTTCCGGGACTAGCGGGAGGAATGAGCAGTTCTTC. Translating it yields CASSSGTSGRNEQFF.

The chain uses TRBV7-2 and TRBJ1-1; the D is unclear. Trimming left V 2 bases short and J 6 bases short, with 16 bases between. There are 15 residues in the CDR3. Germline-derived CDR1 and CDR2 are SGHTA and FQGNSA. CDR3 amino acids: CASSLHGPGLAEAFF. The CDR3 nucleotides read TGTGCCAGCAGCTTACACGGACCTGGTCTTGCTGAAGCTTTCTTT.

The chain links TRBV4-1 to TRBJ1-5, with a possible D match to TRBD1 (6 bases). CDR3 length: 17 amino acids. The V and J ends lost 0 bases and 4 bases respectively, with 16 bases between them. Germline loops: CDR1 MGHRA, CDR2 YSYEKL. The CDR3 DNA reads TGCGCCAGCAGCCAAGAAGGGGGGGCGAGGGGTAATCAGCCCCAGCATTTT. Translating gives CASSQEGGARGNQPQHF.

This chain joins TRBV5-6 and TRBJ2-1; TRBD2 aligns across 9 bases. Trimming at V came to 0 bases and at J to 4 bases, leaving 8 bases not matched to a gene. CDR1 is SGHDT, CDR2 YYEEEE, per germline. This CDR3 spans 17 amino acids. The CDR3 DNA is TGTGCCAGCAGCTTGGGCAGCGGGAGGAACCTTTACAATGAGCAGTTCTTC. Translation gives CASSLGSGRNLYNEQFF.

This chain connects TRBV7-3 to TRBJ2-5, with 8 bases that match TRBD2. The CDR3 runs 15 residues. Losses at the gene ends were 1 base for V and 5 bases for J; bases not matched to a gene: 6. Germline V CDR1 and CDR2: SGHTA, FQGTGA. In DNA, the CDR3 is TGTGCCAGCAGCTTAAGCGGGGGGCCGGGTGAGACCCAGTACTTC. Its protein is CASSLSGGPGETQYF.

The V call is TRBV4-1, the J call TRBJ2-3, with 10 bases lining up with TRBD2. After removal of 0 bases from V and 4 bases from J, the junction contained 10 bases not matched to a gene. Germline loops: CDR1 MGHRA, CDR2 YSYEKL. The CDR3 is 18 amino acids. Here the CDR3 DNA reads TGCGCCAGCAGCCAAGATCGGGGAGCGGGAGGGCCCGCAGATACGCAGTATTTT. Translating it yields CASSQDRGAGGPADTQYF.

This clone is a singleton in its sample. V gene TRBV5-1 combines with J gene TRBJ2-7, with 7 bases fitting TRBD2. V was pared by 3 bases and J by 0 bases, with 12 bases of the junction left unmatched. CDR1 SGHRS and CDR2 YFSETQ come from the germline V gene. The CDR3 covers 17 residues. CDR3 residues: CASSSRGGGLASYEQYF. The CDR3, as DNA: TGCGCCAGCAGCTCACGTGGGGGGGGATTGGCCTCCTACGAGCAGTACTTC. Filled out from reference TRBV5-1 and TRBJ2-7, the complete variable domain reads KAGVTQTPRYLIKTRGQQVTLSCSPISGHRSVSWYQQTPGQGLQFLFEYFSETQRNKGNFPGRFSGRQFSNSRSEMNVSTLELGDSALYLCASSSRGGGLASYEQYFGPGTRLTVT.

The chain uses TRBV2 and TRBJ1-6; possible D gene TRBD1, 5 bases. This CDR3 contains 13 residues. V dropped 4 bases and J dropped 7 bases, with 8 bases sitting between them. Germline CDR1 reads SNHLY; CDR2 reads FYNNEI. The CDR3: CASSGQKNSPLHF. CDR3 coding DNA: TGTGCCAGCAGTGGACAGAAAAATTCACCCCTCCACTTT.

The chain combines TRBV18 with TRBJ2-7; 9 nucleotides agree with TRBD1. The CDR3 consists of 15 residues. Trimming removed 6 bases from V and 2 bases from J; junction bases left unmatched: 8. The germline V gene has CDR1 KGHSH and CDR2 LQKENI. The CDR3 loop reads CASSPGTGMTYEQYF. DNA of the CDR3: TGTGCCAGCTCTCCCGGGACAGGGATGACCTACGAGCAGTACTTC.

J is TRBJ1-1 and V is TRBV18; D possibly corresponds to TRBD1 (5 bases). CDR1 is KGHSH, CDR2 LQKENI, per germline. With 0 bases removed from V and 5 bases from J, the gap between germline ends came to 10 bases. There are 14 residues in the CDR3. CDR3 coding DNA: TGTGCCAGCTCACCACCGGGGGGGGAAACTGAAGCTTTCTTT. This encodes CASSPPGGETEAFF.

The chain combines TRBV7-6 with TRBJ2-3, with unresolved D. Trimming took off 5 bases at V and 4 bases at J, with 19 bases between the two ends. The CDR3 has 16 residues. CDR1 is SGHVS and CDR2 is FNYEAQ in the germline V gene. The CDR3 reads CASSRVGLDLADTQYF. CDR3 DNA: TGTGCCAGCAGCCGGGTGGGGTTAGATCTTGCAGATACGCAGTATTTT.

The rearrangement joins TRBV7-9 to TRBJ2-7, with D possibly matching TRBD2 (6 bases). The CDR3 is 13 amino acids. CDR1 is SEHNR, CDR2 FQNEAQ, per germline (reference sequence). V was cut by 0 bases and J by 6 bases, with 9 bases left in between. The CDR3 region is CASSLALGGEQYF. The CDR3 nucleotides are TGTGCCAGCAGCTTAGCGCTGGGAGGCGAGCAGTACTTC.

CDR3 in DNA: TGCAGTGCCCCCGACGGACCTGAAGCTTTCTTT. Amino acids: CSAPDGPEAFF. The chain combines TRBV20-1 with TRBJ1-1, with D uncertain. The germline V gene encodes CDR1 DFQATT and CDR2 SNEGSKA (reference sequence). The CDR3 runs to 11 residues. V was pared by 6 bases and J by 6 bases, with 11 bases between.

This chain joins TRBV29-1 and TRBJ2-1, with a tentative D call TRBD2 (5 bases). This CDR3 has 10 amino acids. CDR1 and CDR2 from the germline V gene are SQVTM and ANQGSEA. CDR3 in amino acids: CSGSQNEQFF. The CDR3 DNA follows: TGCTCGGGGAGCCAGAATGAGCAGTTCTTC.

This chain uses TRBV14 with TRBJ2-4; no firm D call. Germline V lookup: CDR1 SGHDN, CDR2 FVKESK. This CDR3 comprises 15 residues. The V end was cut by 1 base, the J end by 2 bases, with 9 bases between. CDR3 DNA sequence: TGTGCCAGCAGCCAAGGGCAGAGAACCAAAAACATTCAGTACTTC. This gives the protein CASSQGQRTKNIQYF. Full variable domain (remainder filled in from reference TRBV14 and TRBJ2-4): EAGVTQFPSHSVIEKGQTVTLRCDPISGHDNLYWYRRVMGKEIKFLLHFVKESKQDESGMPNNRFLAERTGGTYSTLKVQPAELEDSGVYFCASSQGQRTKNIQYFGAGTRLSVL.

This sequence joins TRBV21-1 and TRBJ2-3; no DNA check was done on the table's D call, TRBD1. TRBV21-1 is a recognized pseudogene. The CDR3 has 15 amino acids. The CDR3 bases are TGTGCCAGCAGCAAAGAGGGCAGGGGAACAGATACGCAGTATTTT. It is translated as CASSKEGRGTDTQYF.

CDR3 sequence (DNA): TGTGCCAGCAGCTTAGCGCAGGTTGGAAACTATGGCTACACCTTC. Translated, it gives CASSLAQVGNYGYTF. V is TRBV7-6 and J is TRBJ1-2; D gene uncertain. The CDR3 loop spans 15 amino acids. Per the germline V gene, CDR1 is SGHVS and CDR2 is FNYEAQ. Between the trimmed V and J ends, which lost 0 bases and 2 bases, there was a span of 10 bases.

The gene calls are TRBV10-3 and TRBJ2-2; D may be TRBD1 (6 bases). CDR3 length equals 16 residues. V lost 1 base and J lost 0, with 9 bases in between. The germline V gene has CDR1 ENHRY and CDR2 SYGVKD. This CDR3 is CAISELGQPNTGELFF. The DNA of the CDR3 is TGTGCCATCAGTGAGTTGGGACAACCGAACACCGGGGAGCTGTTTTTT.

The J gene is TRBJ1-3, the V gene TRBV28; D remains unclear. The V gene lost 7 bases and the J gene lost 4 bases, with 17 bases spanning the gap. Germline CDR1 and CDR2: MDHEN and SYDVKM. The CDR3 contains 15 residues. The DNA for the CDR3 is TGTGCCAGCACCTCCTCTGCCAAGGGCGGAAACACCATATATTTT. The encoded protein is CASTSSAKGGNTIYF.

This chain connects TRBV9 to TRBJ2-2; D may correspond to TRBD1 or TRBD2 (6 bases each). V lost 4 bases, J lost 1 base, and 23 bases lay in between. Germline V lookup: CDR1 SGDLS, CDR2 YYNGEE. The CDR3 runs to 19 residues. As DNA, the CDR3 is TGTGCCAGCAGCCCGATAGGAACGAGGGGGAGGTTGAACACCGGGGAGCTGTTTTTT. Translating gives CASSPIGTRGRLNTGELFF.

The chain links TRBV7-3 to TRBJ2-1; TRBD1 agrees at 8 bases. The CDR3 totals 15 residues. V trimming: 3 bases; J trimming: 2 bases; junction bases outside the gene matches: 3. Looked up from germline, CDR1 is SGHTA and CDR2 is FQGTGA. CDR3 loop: CASSFRGQPYNEQFF. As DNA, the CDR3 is TGTGCCAGCAGCTTCAGGGGGCAACCCTACAATGAGCAGTTCTTC.

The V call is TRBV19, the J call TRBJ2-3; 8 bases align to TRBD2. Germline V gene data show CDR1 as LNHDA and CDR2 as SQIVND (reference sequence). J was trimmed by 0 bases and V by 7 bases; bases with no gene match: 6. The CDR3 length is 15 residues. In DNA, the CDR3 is TGTGCCAGTACCAAAGCGGGAGCCAGCACAGATACGCAGTATTTT. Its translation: CASTKAGASTDTQYF.

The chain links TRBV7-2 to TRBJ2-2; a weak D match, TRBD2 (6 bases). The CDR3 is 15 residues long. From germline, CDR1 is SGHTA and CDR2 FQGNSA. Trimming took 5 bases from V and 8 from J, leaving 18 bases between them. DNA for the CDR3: TGTGCCAGCAGCCTCCGGAGGGACCGTGCTGGGGAGCTGTTTTTT. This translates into CASSLRRDRAGELFF.

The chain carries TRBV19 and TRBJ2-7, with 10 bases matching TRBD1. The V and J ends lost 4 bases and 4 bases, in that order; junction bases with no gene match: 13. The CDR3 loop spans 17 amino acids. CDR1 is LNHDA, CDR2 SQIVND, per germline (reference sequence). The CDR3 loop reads CASSKGQGSYASYEQYF. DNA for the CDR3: TGTGCCAGTAGTAAGGGACAGGGGAGCTACGCGAGTTACGAGCAGTACTTC.